This TCR beta chain was captured in a study of T cells in Graves' hyperthyroidism and ophthalmopathy. Whole-study context: The blood sample was taken at first diagnosis, before treatment began.

Template material for amplifying TCR beta CDR3 regions consisted of RNA transcripts. A first-round RT-PCR of the TCR CDR3 used the HTBI primer set. TCRdb reprocessed the multiplex PCR reads via MiXCR and lists one record per CDR3 protein. The sample lists around 380,000 distinct CDR3 sequences, roughly 14% occurring once. Study findings and constraints: Most thyroid clonotypes that were expanded above 0.001 also turned up in blood.

The germline gives CDR1 MNHEY, CDR2 SVGAGI. V gave up 0 bases and J gave up 3 bases, with 6 bases separating them. This CDR3 comprises 13 residues. This clonotype was seen only a few times. Its target is not known. Diagnoses were made from clinical symptoms, serum measures (thyroxine and TRAb), thyroid ultrasound and orbital computed tomography. Fresh peripheral blood, approximately 10 ml, was the source of the PBMCs. Input material: blood. The rearrangement uses TRBV6-5 and TRBJ2-7; D is uncertain. This TCR was recovered from a man aged 25 to 45 with Graves' hyperthyroidism that later progressed to Graves' ophthalmopathy. CDR3: CASSYSPDYEQYF. The CDR3 DNA follows: TGTGCCAGCAGTTACTCCCCTGACTACGAGCAGTACTTC.